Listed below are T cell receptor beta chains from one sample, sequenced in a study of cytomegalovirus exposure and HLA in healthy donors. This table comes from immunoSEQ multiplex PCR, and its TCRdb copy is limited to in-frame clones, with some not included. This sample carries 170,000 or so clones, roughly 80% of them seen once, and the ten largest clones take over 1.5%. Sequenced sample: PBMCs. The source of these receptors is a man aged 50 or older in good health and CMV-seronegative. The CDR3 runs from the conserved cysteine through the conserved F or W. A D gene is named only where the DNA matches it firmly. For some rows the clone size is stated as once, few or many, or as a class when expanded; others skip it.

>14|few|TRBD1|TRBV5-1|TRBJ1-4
TGCGCCAGCACGTTCGGACAGGGACGCGAAAAACTGTTTTTT
CASTFGQGREKLFF
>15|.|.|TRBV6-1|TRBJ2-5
TGTGCCAGCAGTGAAGCATTGGGGGCCGAAGAGACCCAGTACTTC
CASSEALGAEETQYF
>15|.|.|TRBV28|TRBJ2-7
TGTGCCAGCAGTTTATACGGGTCCCGGGGGTACGAGCAGTACTTC
CASSLYGSRGYEQYF
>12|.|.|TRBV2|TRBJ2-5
TGTGCCAGCGACAGAGACCAAGAGACCCAGTACTTC
CASDRDQETQYF
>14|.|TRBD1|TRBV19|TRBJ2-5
TGTGCCAGCTCGGACAGGGGGCGCGGGGAGACCCAGTACTTC
CASSDRGRGETQYF
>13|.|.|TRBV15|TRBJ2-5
TGTGCCACCAGCAGACCCGGGTATGAGACCCAGTACTTC
CATSRPGYETQYF
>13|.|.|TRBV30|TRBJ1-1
TGTGCCTGGAGTAACGCAGTTTACACTGAAGCTTTCTTT
CAWSNAVYTEAFF
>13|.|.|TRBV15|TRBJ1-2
TGTGCCACCAGCCGCAAGTATGAGTATGGCTACACCTTC
CATSRKYEYGYTF
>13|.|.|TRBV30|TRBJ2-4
TGTGCCTGGAGTTTCCAGGGAGGAAACATTCAGTACTTC
CAWSFQGGNIQYF
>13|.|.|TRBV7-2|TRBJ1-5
TGTGCCAGCACCCTAAATTCGGGGCAGCCCCAGCATTTT
CASTLNSGQPQHF
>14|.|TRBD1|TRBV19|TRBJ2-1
TGTGCCAGTAGTATATCAGGGGGTGGACATGAGCAGTTCTTC
CASSISGGGHEQFF
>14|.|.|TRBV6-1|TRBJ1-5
TGTGCCAGCAGTTTAGACGGGGAGAATCAGCCCCAGCATTTT
CASSLDGENQPQHF
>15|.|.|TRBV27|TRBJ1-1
TGTGCCAGCCTCTCTTTGGGGCAGGGCAGAACTGAAGCTTTCTTT
CASLSLGQGRTEAFF
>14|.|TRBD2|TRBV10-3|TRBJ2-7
TGTGCCATCAGCAAGGATGGGGGGGGCTACGAGCAGTACTTC
CAISKDGGGYEQYF
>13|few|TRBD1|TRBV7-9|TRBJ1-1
TGTGCCAGCAGCTCATCGACAGGGCCTGAAGCTTTCTTT
CASSSSTGPEAFF
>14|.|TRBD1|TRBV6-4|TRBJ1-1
TGTGCCAGCAGGATAGGGACAGGGGGCACTGAAGCTTTCTTT
CASRIGTGGTEAFF
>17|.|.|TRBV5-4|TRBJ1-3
TGTGCCAGCAGCTTGGGCGAGACACCTAACTCTGGAAACACCATATATTTT
CASSLGETPNSGNTIYF
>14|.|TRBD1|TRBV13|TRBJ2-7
TGTGCCAGCAGCGCCCGGACAGGGGGGTACGAGCAGTACTTC
CASSARTGGYEQYF
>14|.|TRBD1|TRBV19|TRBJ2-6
TGTGCCAGTAAGACAGGGTCTGGGGCCAACGTCCTGACTTTC
CASKTGSGANVLTF
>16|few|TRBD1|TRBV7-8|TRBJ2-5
TGTGCCAGCAGCAAAGGACAGGCCGGAAGGGGAGAGACCCAGTACTTC
CASSKGQAGRGETQYF
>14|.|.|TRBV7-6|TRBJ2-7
TGTGCCAGCAGCCTTACAGGGCTCTCCTACGAGCAGTACTTC
CASSLTGLSYEQYF
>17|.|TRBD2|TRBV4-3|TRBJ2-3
TGCGCCAGCAGCCAAGGGAATCTAGCGGGAAGGGCAGATACGCAGTATTTT
CASSQGNLAGRADTQYF
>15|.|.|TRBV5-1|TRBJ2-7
TGCGCCAGCAGCTTGGTCTGGGCCAGGGGCCACGAGCAGTACTTC
CASSLVWARGHEQYF
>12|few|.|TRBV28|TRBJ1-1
TGTGCCAGCAGGGGGCAGTTCACTGAAGCTTTCTTT
CASRGQFTEAFF
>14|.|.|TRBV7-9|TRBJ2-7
TGTGCCAGCAGCAAGGAGGGGGGGGTTAACGAGCAGTACTTC
CASSKEGGVNEQYF
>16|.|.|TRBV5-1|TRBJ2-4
TGCGCCAGCAGCTTGGGACCGTTAGCGTCCAAAAACATTCAGTACTTC
CASSLGPLASKNIQYF
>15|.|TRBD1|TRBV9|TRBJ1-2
TGTGCCAGCAGCCCCCCGGGACAGGGGATGTATGGCTACACCTTC
CASSPPGQGMYGYTF
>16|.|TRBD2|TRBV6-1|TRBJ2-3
TGTGCCAGCAGTGAGGAAAGGCTAGCGGGCACAGATACGCAGTATTTT
CASSEERLAGTDTQYF